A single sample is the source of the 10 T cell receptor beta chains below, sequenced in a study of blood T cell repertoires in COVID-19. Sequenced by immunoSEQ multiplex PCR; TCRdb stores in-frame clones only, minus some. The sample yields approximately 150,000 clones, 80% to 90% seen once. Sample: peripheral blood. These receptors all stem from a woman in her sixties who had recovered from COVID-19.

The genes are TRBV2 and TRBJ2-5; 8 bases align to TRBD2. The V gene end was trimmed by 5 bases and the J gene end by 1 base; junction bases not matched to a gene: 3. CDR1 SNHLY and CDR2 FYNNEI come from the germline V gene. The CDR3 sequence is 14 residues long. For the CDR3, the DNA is TGTGCCAGCAGTCAAACTAGCGGCCAAGAGACCCAGTACTTC. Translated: CASSQTSGQETQYF. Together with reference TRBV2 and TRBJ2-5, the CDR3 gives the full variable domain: EPEVTQTPSHQVTQMGQEVILRCVPISNHLYFYWYRQILGQKVEFLVSFYNNEISEKSEIFDDQFSVERPDGSNFTLKIRSTKLEDSAMYFCASSQTSGQETQYFGPGTRLLVL.

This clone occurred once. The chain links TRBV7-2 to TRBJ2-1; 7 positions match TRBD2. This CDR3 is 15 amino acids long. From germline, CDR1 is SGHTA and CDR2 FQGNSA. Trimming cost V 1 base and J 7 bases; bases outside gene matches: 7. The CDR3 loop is CASSLDRGGRNEQFF. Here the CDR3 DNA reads TGTGCCAGCAGCTTAGATCGCGGGGGTAGGAATGAGCAGTTCTTC.

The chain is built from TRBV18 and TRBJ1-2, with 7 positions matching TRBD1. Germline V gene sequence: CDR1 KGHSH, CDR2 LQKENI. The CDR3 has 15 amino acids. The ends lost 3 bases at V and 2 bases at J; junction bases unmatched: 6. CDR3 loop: CASSPGTADNYGYTF. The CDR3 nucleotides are TGTGCCAGCTCACCCGGGACAGCAGACAACTATGGCTACACCTTC.

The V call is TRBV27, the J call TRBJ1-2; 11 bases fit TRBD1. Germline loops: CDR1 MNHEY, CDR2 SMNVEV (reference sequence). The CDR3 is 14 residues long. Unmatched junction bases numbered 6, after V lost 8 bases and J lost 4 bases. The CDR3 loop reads CASRRDRGGYGYTF. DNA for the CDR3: TGTGCCAGCCGCCGGGACAGGGGGGGCTATGGCTACACCTTC.

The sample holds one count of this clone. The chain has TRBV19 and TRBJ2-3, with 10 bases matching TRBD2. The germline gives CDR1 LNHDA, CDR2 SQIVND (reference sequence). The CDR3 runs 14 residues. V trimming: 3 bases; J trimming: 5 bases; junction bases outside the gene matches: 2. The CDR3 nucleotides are TGTGCCAGTAGTATTAGCGGGGGGATAGATACGCAGTATTTT. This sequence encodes CASSISGGIDTQYF.

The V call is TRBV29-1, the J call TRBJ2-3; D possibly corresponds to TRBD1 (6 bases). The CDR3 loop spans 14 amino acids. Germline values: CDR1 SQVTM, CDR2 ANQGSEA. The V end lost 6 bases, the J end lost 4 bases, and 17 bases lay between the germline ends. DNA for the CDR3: TGCAGCGTACCCGGGACACTGCTAGCAGATACGCAGTATTTT. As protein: CSVPGTLLADTQYF.

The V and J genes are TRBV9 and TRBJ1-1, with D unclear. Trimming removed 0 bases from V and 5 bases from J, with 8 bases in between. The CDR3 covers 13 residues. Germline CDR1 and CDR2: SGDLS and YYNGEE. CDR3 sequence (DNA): TGTGCCAGCAGCGTAGAAGTTCGGACTGAAGCTTTCTTT. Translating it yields CASSVEVRTEAFF.

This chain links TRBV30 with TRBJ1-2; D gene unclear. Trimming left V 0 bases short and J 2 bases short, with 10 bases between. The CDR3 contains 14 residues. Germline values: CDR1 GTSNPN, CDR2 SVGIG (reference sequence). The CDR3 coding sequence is TGTGCCTGGAGTGTACCTAACTTCAACTATGGCTACACCTTC. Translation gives CAWSVPNFNYGYTF.

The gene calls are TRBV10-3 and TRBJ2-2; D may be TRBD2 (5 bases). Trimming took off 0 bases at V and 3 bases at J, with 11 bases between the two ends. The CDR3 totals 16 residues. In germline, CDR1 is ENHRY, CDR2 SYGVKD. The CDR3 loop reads CAISESSREDTGELFF. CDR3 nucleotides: TGTGCCATCAGTGAGTCGTCGAGGGAAGACACCGGGGAGCTGTTTTTT.

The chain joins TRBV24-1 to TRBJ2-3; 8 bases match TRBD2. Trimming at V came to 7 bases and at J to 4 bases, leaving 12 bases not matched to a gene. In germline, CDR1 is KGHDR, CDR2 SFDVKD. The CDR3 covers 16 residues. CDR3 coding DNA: TGTGCCACCAGCTTTAGGGGCGGGGGGCGGCCAGATACGCAGTATTTT. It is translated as CATSFRGGGRPDTQYF.